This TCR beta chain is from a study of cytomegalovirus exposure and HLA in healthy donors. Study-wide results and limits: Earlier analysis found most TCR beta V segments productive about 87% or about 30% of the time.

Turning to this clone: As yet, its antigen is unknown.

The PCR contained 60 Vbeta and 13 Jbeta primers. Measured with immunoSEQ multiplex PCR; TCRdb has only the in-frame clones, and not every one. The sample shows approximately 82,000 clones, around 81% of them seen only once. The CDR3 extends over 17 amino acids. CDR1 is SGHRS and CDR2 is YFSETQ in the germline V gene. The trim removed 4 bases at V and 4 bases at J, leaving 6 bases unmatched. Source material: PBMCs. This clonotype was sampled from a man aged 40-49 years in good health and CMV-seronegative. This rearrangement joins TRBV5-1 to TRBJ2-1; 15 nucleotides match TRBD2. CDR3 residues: CASSPGLAGGPYNEQFF. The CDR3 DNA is TGCGCCAGCAGCCCCGGACTAGCGGGAGGGCCATACAATGAGCAGTTCTTC.